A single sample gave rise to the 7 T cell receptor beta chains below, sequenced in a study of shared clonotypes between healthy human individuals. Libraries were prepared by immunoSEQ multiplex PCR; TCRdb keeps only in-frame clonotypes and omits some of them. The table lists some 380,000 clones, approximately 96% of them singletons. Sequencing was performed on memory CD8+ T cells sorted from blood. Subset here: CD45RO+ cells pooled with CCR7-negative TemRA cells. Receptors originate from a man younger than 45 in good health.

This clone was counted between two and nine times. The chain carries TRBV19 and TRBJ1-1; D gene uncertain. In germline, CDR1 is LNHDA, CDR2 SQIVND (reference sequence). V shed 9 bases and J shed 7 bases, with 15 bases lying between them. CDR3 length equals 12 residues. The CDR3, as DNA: TGTGCCAGCCAAAGGGATCGCGGTGAAGCTTTCTTT. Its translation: CASQRDRGEAFF.

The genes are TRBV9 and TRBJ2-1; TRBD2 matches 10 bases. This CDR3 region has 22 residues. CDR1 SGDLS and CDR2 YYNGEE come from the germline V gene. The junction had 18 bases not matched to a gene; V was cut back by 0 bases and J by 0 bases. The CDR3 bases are TGTGCCAGCAGCGTAGCATCTGGGCGTAGCGGGAGGACCCCGAGCTCCTACAATGAGCAGTTCTTC. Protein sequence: CASSVASGRSGRTPSSYNEQFF.

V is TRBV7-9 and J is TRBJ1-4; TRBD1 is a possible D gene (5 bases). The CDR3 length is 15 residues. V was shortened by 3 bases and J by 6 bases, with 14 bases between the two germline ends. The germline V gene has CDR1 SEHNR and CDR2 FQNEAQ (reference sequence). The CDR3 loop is CASSLRTAGYEKLFF. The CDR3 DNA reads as TGTGCCAGCAGCTTGCGGACCGCAGGGTATGAAAAACTGTTTTTT. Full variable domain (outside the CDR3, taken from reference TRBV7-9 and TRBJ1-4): DTGVSQNPRHKITKRGQNVTFRCDPISEHNRLYWYRQTLGQGPEFLTYFQNEAQLEKSRLLSDRFSAERPKGSFSTLEIQRTEQGDSAMYLCASSLRTAGYEKLFFGSGTQLSVL.

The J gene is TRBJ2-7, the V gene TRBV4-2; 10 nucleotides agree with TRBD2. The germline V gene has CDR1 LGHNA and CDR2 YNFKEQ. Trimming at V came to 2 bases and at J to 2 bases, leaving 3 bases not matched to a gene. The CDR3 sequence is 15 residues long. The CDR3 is CASSQSLAGAYEQYF. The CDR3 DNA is TGTGCCAGCAGCCAATCTCTAGCGGGGGCCTACGAGCAGTACTTC.

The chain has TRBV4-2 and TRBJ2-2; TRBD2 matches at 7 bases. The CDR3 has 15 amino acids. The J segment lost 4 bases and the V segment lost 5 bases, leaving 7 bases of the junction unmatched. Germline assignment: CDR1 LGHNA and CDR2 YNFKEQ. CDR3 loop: CASSRVAGSTGELFF. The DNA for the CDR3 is TGTGCCAGCAGCAGAGTAGCGGGTTCCACCGGGGAGCTGTTTTTT.

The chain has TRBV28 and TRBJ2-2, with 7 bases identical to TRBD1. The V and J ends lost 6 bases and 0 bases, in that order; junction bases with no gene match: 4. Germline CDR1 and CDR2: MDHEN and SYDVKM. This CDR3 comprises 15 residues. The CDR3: CASSPGTANTGELFF. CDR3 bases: TGTGCCAGCAGCCCCGGGACAGCGAACACCGGGGAGCTGTTTTTT.

CDR3 region: CASSFPRTGNTEAFF. The CDR3 nucleotides are TGTGCCAGCAGTTTCCCTCGGACAGGGAACACTGAAGCTTTCTTT. V is TRBV28 and J is TRBJ1-1, with 7 bases lining up with TRBD1. The CDR3 has 15 amino acids. CDR1 and CDR2 (germline): MDHEN, SYDVKM. Trimming cost V 3 bases and J 1 base; bases outside gene matches: 5.